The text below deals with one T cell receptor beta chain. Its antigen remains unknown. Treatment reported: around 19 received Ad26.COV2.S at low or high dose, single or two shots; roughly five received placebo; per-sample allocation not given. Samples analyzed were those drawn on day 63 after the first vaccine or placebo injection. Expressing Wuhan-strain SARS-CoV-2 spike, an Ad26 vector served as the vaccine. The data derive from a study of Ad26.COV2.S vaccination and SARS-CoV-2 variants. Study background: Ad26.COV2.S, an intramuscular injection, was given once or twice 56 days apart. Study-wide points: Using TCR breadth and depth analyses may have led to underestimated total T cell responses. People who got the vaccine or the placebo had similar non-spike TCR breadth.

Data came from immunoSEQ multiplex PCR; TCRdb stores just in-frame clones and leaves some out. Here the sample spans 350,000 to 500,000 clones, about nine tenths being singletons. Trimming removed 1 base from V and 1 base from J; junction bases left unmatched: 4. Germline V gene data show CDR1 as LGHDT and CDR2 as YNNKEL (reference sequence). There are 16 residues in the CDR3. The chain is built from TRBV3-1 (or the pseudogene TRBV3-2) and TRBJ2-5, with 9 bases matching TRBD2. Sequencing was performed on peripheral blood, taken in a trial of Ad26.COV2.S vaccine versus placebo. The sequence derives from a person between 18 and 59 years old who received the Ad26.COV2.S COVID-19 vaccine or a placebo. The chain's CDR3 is CASSQVRGRAQETQYF. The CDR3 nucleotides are TGTGCCAGCAGCCAAGTCCGCGGGAGGGCCCAAGAGACCCAGTACTTC.